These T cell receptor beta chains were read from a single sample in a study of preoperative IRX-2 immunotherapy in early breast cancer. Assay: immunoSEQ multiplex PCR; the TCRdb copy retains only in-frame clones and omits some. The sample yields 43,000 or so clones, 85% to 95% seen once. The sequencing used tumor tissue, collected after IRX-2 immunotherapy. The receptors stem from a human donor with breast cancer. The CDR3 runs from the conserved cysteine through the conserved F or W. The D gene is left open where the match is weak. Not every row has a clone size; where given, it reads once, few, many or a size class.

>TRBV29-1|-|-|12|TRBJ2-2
TGCAGCGGTGGAGAGGGCACCGGGGAGCTGTTTTTT
CSGGEGTGELFF
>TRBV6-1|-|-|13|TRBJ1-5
TGTGCCAGCAGTGAAGGGGGGACTAGGCCCCAGCATTTT
CASSEGGTRPQHF
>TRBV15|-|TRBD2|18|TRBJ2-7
TGTGCCACCAGCAGAGTCCGAGAGGGGACTAGCGGGACTTACGAGCAGTACTTC
CATSRVREGTSGTYEQYF
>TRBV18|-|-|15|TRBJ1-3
TGTGCCAGCTCACCAAGTTGGGCCCAGGGAAACACCATATATTTT
CASSPSWAQGNTIYF
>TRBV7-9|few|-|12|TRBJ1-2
TGTGCCAGCAGCCTGAGGGACTATGGCTACACCTTC
CASSLRDYGYTF
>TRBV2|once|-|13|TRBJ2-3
TGTGCCAGCAGGACGGAGGGCCAAGATACGCAGTATTTT
CASRTEGQDTQYF
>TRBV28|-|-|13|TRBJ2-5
TGTGCCACCCTGGGGGAAAATCAAGAGACCCAGTACTTC
CATLGENQETQYF
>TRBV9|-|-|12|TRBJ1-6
TGTGCCAGCAGCCCAGGGTTTCCACCCCTCCACTTT
CASSPGFPPLHF
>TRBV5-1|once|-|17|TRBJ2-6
TGCGCCAGCAGCTTGGAACAGATTTCCTCTGGGGCCAACGTCCTGACTTTC
CASSLEQISSGANVLTF
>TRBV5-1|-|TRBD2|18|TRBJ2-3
TGCGCCAGCAGCCCGGTGACTAGCGGGAGGATTTACACAGATACGCAGTATTTT
CASSPVTSGRIYTDTQYF
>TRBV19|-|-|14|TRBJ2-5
TGTGCCAGTAAGTTTACGGAGTACCAAGAGACCCAGTACTTC
CASKFTEYQETQYF
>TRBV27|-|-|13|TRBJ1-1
TGTGCCAGCAGTTTACGGGGATACACTGAAGCTTTCTTT
CASSLRGYTEAFF
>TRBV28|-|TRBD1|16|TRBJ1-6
TGTGCCAGCAGTATGACAGGGGACAGATCCATTTCACCCCTCCACTTT
CASSMTGDRSISPLHF
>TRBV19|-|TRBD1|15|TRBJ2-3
TGTGCCAGTAGTACTGGGGCAGGGGGTTATGATACGCAGTATTTT
CASSTGAGGYDTQYF
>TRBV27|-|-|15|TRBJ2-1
TGTGCCAGCAGTTTCCTCAGCGGGCCCTACAATGAGCAGTTCTTC
CASSFLSGPYNEQFF
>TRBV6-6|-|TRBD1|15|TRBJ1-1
TGTGCCAGCAGCGGACAGGGTGTTGGACACACTGAAGCTTTCTTT
CASSGQGVGHTEAFF
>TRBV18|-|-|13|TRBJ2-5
TGTGCCAGCTCACTCTCGGGCCGGGAGACCCAGTACTTC
CASSLSGRETQYF
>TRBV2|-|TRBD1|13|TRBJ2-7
TGTGCCAGCATGGGGACAGGGGTCTACGAGCAGTACTTC
CASMGTGVYEQYF
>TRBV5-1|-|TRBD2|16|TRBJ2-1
TGCGCCAGCAGCACCCAACTAGCGGGAGGGCCCAATGAGCAGTTCTTC
CASSTQLAGGPNEQFF
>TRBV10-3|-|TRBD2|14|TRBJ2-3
TGTGCCATCAAGGAGCGGGAGTGGAGTGTTACGCAGTATTTT
CAIKEREWSVTQYF
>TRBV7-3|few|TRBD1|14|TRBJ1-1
TGTGCCAGCAGCTTAGGGACAGGCAACACTGAAGCTTTCTTT
CASSLGTGNTEAFF
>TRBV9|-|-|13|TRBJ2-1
TGTGCCAGCAGCGAGGGGTTGTATAGTGAGCAGTTCTTC
CASSEGLYSEQFF
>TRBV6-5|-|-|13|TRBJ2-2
TGTGCCAGCAGTTACTGGGACTCCGGGGAGCTGTTTTTT
CASSYWDSGELFF
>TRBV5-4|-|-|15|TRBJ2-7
TGTGCCAGCAGCTTGGGGGACGCGGGCGGCTACGAGCAGTACTTC
CASSLGDAGGYEQYF
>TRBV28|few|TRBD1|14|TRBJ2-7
TGTGCCAGCAGTCGACGGACAGGCTCCTACGAGCAGTACTTC
CASSRRTGSYEQYF
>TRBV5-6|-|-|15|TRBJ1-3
TGTGCCAGCAGCTTGCTCAGGGGATTAGGAAACACCATATATTTT
CASSLLRGLGNTIYF
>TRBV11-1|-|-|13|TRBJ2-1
TGTGCCAGCAGCCGGGACGGGACAAATGAGCAGTTCTTC
CASSRDGTNEQFF
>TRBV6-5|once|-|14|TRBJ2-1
TGTGCCAGCAGTACCGTGGGGGGTTTTGGTGAGCAGTTCTTC
CASSTVGGFGEQFF
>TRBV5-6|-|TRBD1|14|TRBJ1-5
TGTGCCAGCAGCTTGGGGGACAGAAATCAGCCCCAGCATTTT
CASSLGDRNQPQHF
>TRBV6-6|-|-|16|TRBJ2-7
TGTGCCAGCAGCTATGATAGAGGGGGATACCCCTACGAGCAGTACTTC
CASSYDRGGYPYEQYF
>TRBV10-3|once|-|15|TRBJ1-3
TGTGCCATCAGCCCCACAGGAGGGGGTGGAAACACCATATATTTT
CAISPTGGGGNTIYF
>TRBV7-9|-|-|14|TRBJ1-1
TGTGCCAGCAGTTGGGCGGGGGGGAACACTGAAGCTTTCTTT
CASSWAGGNTEAFF
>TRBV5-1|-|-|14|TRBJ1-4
TGCGCCAGCAGCTTCCAGGGAGCTAATGAAAAACTGTTTTTT
CASSFQGANEKLFF
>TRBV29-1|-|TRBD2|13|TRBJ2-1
TGCAGCGCCGGACTAGGGGCGGTTTATGAGCAGTTCTTC
CSAGLGAVYEQFF
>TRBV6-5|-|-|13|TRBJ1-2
TGTGCCAGCAGCCGGCTCCAGGGCTATGGCTACACCTTC
CASSRLQGYGYTF
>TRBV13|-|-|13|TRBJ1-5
TGTGCCAGCAGCAAAGGGGGGGGTCAGCCCCAGCATTTT
CASSKGGGQPQHF
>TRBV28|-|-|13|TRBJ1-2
TGTGCCAGCAGTTTAAACAGGGTCTATGGCTACACCTTC
CASSLNRVYGYTF
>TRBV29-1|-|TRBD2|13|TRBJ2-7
TGCAGCGTAATGGGCGGGAGTTCCTACGAGCAGTACTTC
CSVMGGSSYEQYF
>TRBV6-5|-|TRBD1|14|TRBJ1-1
TGTGCCAGCAGTTACTTGGGACAGACTGAGGGGGCTTTCTTT
CASSYLGQTEGAFF
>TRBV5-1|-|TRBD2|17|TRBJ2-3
TGCGCCAGCAGCTTGGTACGAGCGGGAGGGATCACAGATACGCAGTATTTT
CASSLVRAGGITDTQYF
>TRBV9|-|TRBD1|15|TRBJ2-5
TGTGCCAGCAGCTCTGGGACAGGGTTTACAGAGACCCAGTACTTC
CASSSGTGFTETQYF
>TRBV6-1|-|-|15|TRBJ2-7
TGTGCCAGCAGTGAAGGAATTTCGGGGACCTACGAGCAGTACTTC
CASSEGISGTYEQYF
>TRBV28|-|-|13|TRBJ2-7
TGTGCCAGCACCACCCAGACAGTCTACGAGCAGTACTTC
CASTTQTVYEQYF
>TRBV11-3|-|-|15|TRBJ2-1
TGTGCCAGCAGCTTAGGTCGCGGGGATTACAATGAGCAGTTCTTC
CASSLGRGDYNEQFF
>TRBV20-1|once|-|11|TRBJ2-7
TGCAGTGCTAGGACAGGTTACGAGCAGTACTTC
CSARTGYEQYF
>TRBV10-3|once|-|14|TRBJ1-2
TGTGCCATCAGTGTAACGGGGGGCGTCAATGGCTACACCTTC
CAISVTGGVNGYTF
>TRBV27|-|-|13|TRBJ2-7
TGTGCCAGCCAACGGCCTCATGGTTACGAGCAGTACTTC
CASQRPHGYEQYF
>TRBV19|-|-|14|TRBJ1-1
TGTGCCAGTAGTATCCGTGGAATGAACACTGAAGCTTTCTTT
CASSIRGMNTEAFF
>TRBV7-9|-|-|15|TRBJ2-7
TGTGCCAGCAGCTTAGCCGCTCAGCAGCACTACGAGCAGTACTTC
CASSLAAQQHYEQYF
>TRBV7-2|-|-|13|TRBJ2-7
TGTGCCAGCGCCCGTGGGGGGGCTATCGAGCAGTACTTC
CASARGGAIEQYF
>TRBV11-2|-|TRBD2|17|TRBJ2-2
TGTGCCAGCAGCTTACGGGGCGGGAGGGCAGGGACCGGGGAGCTGTTTTTT
CASSLRGGRAGTGELFF
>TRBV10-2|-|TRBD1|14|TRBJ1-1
TGCGCCAGCAGGTTGGACAGGTTGAACACTGAAGCTTTCTTT
CASRLDRLNTEAFF
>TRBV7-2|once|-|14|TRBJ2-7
TGTGCCAGCAGCTTAGCGATTCACTCCTACGAGCAGTACTTC
CASSLAIHSYEQYF
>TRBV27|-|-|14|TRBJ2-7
TGTGCCAGCAGTTCCGAGCCCTTCTCCTACGAGCAGTACTTC
CASSSEPFSYEQYF
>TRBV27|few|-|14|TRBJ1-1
TGTGCCAGCAGTTCAGTGTCGGGTCACACTGAAGCTTTCTTT
CASSSVSGHTEAFF